This passage covers 12 T cell receptor beta chains from one sample sequenced in a study of T-cell reconstitution after alpha-beta-depleted transplantation in children. Unique molecular identifiers were incorporated into the prepared TCRbeta library. TCRdb ran MiXCR on the PCR reads and lists one entry per CDR3 protein. The top ten clones hold 1.1% of a sample with some 640,000 distinct CDR3 sequences, approximately 15% of them seen once. This specimen was PBMCs from the stem cell graft donor, taken from the stem cell graft. These receptors were collected from a human donor who donated a stem cell graft to a child with acute myeloid leukemia.

This clonotype was seen repeatedly, ten times or more. V and J are TRBV6-5 and TRBJ2-2; 8 nucleotides match TRBD1. Germline V gene lookup returns CDR1 MNHEY and CDR2 SVGAGI. The J segment lost 6 bases and the V segment lost 6 bases, leaving 0 bases of the junction unmatched. This CDR3 contains 12 residues. The CDR3 DNA sequence: TGTGCCAGCAGACAGGGGGCCGGGGAGCTGTTTTTT. Amino acids: CASRQGAGELFF.

V gene TRBV10-3 combines with J gene TRBJ1-2, with 7 bases fitting TRBD1. This CDR3 is built from 16 residues. Losses at the gene ends were 0 bases for V and 7 bases for J; bases not matched to a gene: 11. Per the germline V gene, CDR1 is ENHRY and CDR2 is SYGVKD. The CDR3 sequence: CAISESEQGSFSGYTF. DNA for the CDR3: TGTGCCATCAGTGAGTCGGAACAGGGGTCTTTCAGTGGCTACACCTTC.

This clonotype was detected ten times or more. The V and J genes are TRBV20-1 and TRBJ1-1; the match to TRBD1 covers 7 bases. Per the germline V gene, CDR1 is DFQATT and CDR2 is SNEGSKA (reference sequence). After removal of 0 bases from V and 1 base from J, the junction contained 2 bases not matched to a gene. CDR3 size: 14 residues. This chain's CDR3 is CSARDGTANTEAFF. The CDR3 coding sequence is TGCAGTGCTAGAGATGGGACAGCGAACACTGAAGCTTTCTTT.

A word on this clonotype: A clone one base away is much larger, so this may be a read error. The chain uses TRBV20-1 and TRBJ1-5, with D possibly matching TRBD1 (5 bases). This CDR3 comprises 15 residues. Looked up from germline, CDR1 is DFQATT and CDR2 is SNEGSKA (reference sequence). Trimming removed 5 bases at V and 2 bases at J, with 16 bases between. The CDR3 DNA reads TGCAGTGCTGCCAGAAAGGGGCGGGGCAATCAGCCCCAGCATTTT. Translation: CSAARKGRGNQPQHF.

This clonotype occurred many times. The V gene is TRBV20-1, the J gene TRBJ1-2, with D unclear. CDR1 is DFQATT and CDR2 is SNEGSKA in the germline V gene (reference sequence). This CDR3 is built from 14 residues. Trimming pared 6 bases from V and 4 bases from J, leaving 18 bases between. The CDR3 DNA reads as TGCAGTGCCGCTTCGGCCCCTATGGTCTATGGCTACACCTTC. Translated, it gives CSAASAPMVYGYTF.

This clonotype was seen more than once but under ten times. The gene calls are TRBV5-1 and TRBJ1-1, with 7 bases matching TRBD1. CDR3 length equals 16 residues. The trim removed 4 bases at V and 5 bases at J, leaving 14 bases unmatched. From germline, CDR1 is SGHRS and CDR2 YFSETQ. The CDR3 here is CASSPSTGRQVTEAFF. In nucleotides, the CDR3 is TGCGCCAGCAGCCCTTCGACAGGGCGGCAGGTGACTGAAGCTTTCTTT. Supplemented by reference TRBV5-1 and TRBJ1-1, the full variable domain reads KAGVTQTPRYLIKTRGQQVTLSCSPISGHRSVSWYQQTPGQGLQFLFEYFSETQRNKGNFPGRFSGRQFSNSRSEMNVSTLELGDSALYLCASSPSTGRQVTEAFFGQGTRLTVV.

The J gene is TRBJ1-2, the V gene TRBV11-2; no definite D call. There are 8 residues in the CDR3. The germline V gene encodes CDR1 SGHAT and CDR2 FQNNGV. V was clipped by 11 bases and J by 13 bases, with 11 bases between them. The CDR3 sequence: CAERSGTF. The CDR3 DNA reads TGTGCCGAGAGGTCGGGCACCTTC.

CDR3 in amino acids: CATSRDQHQEAFF. The CDR3 DNA reads TGTGCCACCAGCAGAGATCAACACCAGGAAGCTTTCTTT. This chain connects TRBV15 to TRBJ1-1, with unresolved D. The CDR3 has 13 amino acids. Germline CDR1 reads LNHNV; CDR2 reads YYDKDF (reference sequence). V lost 0 bases and J lost 8, with 10 bases in between.

This clonotype was detected only a few times. The chain employs TRBV11-2 and TRBJ2-7; 7 bases line up with TRBD1. Trimming removed 5 bases from V and 0 bases from J; junction bases left unmatched: 7. The V gene's germline CDR1 is SGHAT and CDR2 FQNNGV. This CDR3 has 15 residues. The CDR3 region is CASSPQGRGSYEQYF. DNA for the CDR3: TGTGCCAGCAGCCCACAGGGGCGTGGCTCCTACGAGCAGTACTTC.

This rearrangement joins TRBV11-3 to TRBJ2-7, with a tentative D call TRBD1 (5 bases). With 3 bases removed from V and 3 bases from J, the gap between germline ends came to 12 bases. CDR1 SGHNT and CDR2 YENEEA come from the germline V gene. The CDR3 contains 14 residues. CDR3 in DNA: TGTGCCAGCAGCTTCCGTGCAGGGAACTACGAGCAGTACTTC. It yields the protein CASSFRAGNYEQYF.

The chain's CDR3 is CATSERTGGNQPQHF. The CDR3 coding sequence is TGTGCCACCAGTGAGCGGACAGGGGGTAATCAGCCCCAGCATTTT. The chain couples TRBV24-1 to TRBJ1-5; 10 nucleotides match TRBD1. The CDR3 extends over 15 amino acids. The V segment lost 4 bases and the J segment 4 bases; nucleotides outside the gene matches: 3. The V gene's germline CDR1 is KGHDR and CDR2 SFDVKD.

Turning to this clonotype: A much larger clonotype is one base distant, so this may be a read error. The chain has TRBV20-1 and TRBJ2-1; possibly TRBD1 for D (5 bases). Germline CDR1 and CDR2: DFQATT and SNEGSKA (reference sequence). The CDR3 runs 19 residues. The CDR3 DNA follows: TGCAGTGCTAGAGACCCAGGGCTGGGGTCGGCGGCATCCTACAATGAGCAGTCCTTC. Translated: CSARDPGLGSAASYNEQSF.